Presented here are 10 T cell receptor beta chains from one specimen sequenced in a study of T cell repertoires in cytomegalovirus infection. The antigens these receptors bind are not known. From the reads, TCRdb called clonotypes with MiXCR, one entry per CDR3 protein. Of about 830,000 distinct CDR3 sequences in the sample, less than 35% are singletons; the top ten hold around 11%. The sequencing here drew on cultured CD8+ T cells from PBMCs, taken from culture after CMV antigen stimulation. These receptors all come from a human donor in good health (CMV status not recorded). Some clones in this sample may be carry-over from other donors' samples.

This clonotype was counted at least ten times. The chain has TRBV7-2 and TRBJ2-3; D unresolved. The CDR3 consists of 15 residues. Trimming left V 1 base short and J 5 bases short, with 13 bases between. The germline CDR1 and CDR2 sequences are SGHTA and FQGNSA. CDR3 sequence reads: CASSLGVSMKDTQYF. As DNA, the CDR3 is TGTGCCAGCAGCTTAGGAGTTAGCATGAAAGATACGCAGTATTTT.

V gene TRBV15 combines with J gene TRBJ2-7; maybe TRBD2 (7 bases). Trimming stripped 4 bases from V and 2 bases from J, with 9 bases between. The germline gives CDR1 LNHNV, CDR2 YYDKDF (reference sequence). CDR3 length: 13 residues. CDR3 sequence (DNA): TGTGCCACCAGCAAGGGGGGGCCCTACGAGCAGTACTTC. Translation gives CATSKGGPYEQYF.

This clonotype was detected many times. The V call is TRBV7-8, the J call TRBJ2-6; TRBD1 might be the D (5 bases). V was clipped by 5 bases and J by 0 bases, with 14 bases between them. The germline CDR1 and CDR2 sequences are SGHVS and FQNEAQ. The CDR3 loop spans 17 amino acids. The CDR3 region has the DNA TGTGCCAGCAGCCGGACAAGAGGCATCTCTGGGGCCAACGTCCTGACTTTC. It codes for CASSRTRGISGANVLTF.

The sample holds a few counts of this clonotype. The chain employs TRBV13 and TRBJ2-7; TRBD1 agrees at 8 bases. V shed 5 bases, J shed 0 bases, and the junction held 6 bases outside the gene matches. CDR1 and CDR2 from the germline V gene are PRHDT and FYEKMQ (reference sequence). The CDR3 is 15 amino acids. CDR3: CASSLGTGNSYEQYV. In nucleotides, the CDR3 is TGTGCCAGCAGCCTCGGGACAGGTAACTCCTACGAGCAGTACGTC.

This sequence joins TRBV4-1 and TRBJ2-7; possible D gene TRBD2, 6 bases. CDR3 length: 16 residues. V dropped 0 bases and J dropped 1 base, with 13 bases sitting between them. Per germline, CDR1 MGHRA and CDR2 YSYEKL. Here the CDR3 DNA reads TGCGCCAGCAGCCAAGATGGGGGAGGAGGATCCTACGAGCAGTACTTC. Translation gives CASSQDGGGGSYEQYF.

As to this clonotype: At one end the junction does not follow the germline gene, possibly because of a read error. V and J are TRBV12-3 or TRBV12-4 and TRBJ1-2; 7 bases fit TRBD1. The length of the CDR3 is 15 residues. CDR3 loop: CANSSPGQLIYGYTF. CDR3 in DNA: TGTGCCAACAGTTCCCCGGGACAGTTGATTTATGGCTACACCTTC.

This chain uses TRBV7-9 with TRBJ2-7, with TRBD1 matching over 9 bases. Germline CDR1 reads SEHNR; CDR2 reads FQNEAQ (reference sequence). The CDR3 is 16 amino acids. The V and J ends lost 6 bases and 3 bases, in that order; junction bases with no gene match: 12. The CDR3: CASRPPWTGEVYEQYF. In nucleotides, the CDR3 is TGTGCCAGCAGACCCCCCTGGACAGGGGAGGTCTACGAGCAGTACTTC.

This clonotype has ten or more counts. The chain has TRBV12-3 or TRBV12-4 and TRBJ1-1, with D possibly TRBD1 on 6 matching bases. V shed 1 base and J shed 0 bases, with 9 bases lying between them. CDR3 length: 15 residues. DNA for the CDR3: TGTGCCAGCAGTTTAGGGTCAGGGGTGAACACTGAAGCTTTCTTT. Its protein product is CASSLGSGVNTEAFF.

The gene calls are TRBV6-1 and TRBJ1-1, with TRBD1 matching over 7 bases. CDR3 length equals 15 residues. Trimming removed 0 bases from V and 7 bases from J; junction bases left unmatched: 8. Germline V gives CDR1 MNHNS, CDR2 SASEGT. CDR3 in DNA: TGTGCCAGCAGTGAAGCGCTTGGGCAGGGGGATGAAGCTTTCTTT. It specifies CASSEALGQGDEAFF.

For the CDR3, the DNA is TGTGCCAGCAGTCTCGGGACTAGCGGGGAGACCCAGTACTTC. Its protein product is CASSLGTSGETQYF. The J gene is TRBJ2-5, the V gene TRBV27; 12 bases match TRBD2. Looked up from germline, CDR1 is MNHEY and CDR2 is SMNVEV (reference sequence). This CDR3 contains 14 residues. V shed 5 bases and J 5 bases; nucleotides not matched to a gene: 3.